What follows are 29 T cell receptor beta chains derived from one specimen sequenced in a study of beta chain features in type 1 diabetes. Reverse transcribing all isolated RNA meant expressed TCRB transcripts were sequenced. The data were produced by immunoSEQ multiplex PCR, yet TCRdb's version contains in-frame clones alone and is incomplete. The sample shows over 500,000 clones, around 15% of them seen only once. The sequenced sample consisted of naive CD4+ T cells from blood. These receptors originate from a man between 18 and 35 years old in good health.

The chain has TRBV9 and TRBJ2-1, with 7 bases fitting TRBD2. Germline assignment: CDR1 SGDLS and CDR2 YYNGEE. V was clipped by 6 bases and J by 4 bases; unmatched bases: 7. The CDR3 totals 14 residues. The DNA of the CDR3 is TGTGCCAGCACGCCGGGGGGTTCATACAATGAGCAGTTCTTC. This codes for CASTPGGSYNEQFF.

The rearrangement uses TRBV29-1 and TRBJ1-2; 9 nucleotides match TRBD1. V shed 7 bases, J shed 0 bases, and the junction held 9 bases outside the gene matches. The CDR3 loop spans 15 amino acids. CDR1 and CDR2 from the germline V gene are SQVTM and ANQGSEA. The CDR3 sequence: CSASTGGKTNYGYTF. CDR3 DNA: TGCAGCGCTTCGACAGGGGGGAAGACTAACTATGGCTACACCTTC. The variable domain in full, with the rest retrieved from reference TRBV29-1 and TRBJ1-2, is SAVISQKPSRDICQRGTSLTIQCQVDSQVTMMFWYRQQPGQSLTLIATANQGSEATYESGFVIDKFPISRPNLTFSTLTVSNMSPEDSSIYLCSASTGGKTNYGYTFGSGTRLTVV.

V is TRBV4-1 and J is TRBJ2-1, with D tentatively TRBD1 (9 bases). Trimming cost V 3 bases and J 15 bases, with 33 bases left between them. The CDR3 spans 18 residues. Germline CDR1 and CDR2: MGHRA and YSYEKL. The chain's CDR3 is CASSHTGTGINLAGPAFF. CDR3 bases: TGCGCCAGCAGCCATACCGGGACAGGGATAAATTTAGCGGGACCGGCGTTCTTC.

CDR3 bases: TGTGCCATCAGTATAGAATTTAGAGCCCACGAGCAGTACTTC. This codes for CAISIEFRAHEQYF. V is TRBV10-3 and J is TRBJ2-7; D gene ambiguous. The CDR3 is 14 residues long. CDR1 is ENHRY and CDR2 is SYGVKD in the germline V gene. V was cut by 5 bases and J by 5 bases, with 16 bases left in between.

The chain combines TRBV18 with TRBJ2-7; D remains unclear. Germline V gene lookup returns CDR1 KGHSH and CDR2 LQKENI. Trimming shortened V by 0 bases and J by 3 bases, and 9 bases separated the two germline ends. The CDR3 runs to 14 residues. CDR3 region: CASSPPINRYEQYF. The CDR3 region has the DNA TGTGCCAGCTCACCACCGATCAACCGCTACGAGCAGTACTTC.

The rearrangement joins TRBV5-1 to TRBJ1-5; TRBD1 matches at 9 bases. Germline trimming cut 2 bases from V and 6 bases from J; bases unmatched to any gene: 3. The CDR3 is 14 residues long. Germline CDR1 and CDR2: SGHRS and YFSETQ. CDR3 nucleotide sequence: TGCGCCAGCAGCTTCACAGGGGGCTTTCAGCCCCAGCATTTT. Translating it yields CASSFTGGFQPQHF.

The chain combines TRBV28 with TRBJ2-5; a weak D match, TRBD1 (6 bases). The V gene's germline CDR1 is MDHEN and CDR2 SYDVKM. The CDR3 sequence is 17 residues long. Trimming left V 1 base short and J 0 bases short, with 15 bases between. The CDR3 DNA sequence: TGTGCCAGCAGTTTATACCGGCCAGGGGATCACCAAGAGACCCAGTACTTC. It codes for CASSLYRPGDHQETQYF.

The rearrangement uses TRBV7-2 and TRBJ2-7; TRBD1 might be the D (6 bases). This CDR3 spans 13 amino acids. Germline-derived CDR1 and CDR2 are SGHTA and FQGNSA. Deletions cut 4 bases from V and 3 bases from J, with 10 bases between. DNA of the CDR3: TGTGCCAGCAGCTCCCCACAGGGCTACGAGCAGTACTTC. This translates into CASSSPQGYEQYF.

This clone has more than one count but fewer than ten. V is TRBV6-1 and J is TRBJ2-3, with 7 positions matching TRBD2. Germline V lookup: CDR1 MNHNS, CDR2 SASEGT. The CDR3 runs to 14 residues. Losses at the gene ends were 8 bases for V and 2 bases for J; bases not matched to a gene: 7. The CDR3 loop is CASGEAGPTDTQYF. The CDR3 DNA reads TGTGCCAGCGGAGAAGCGGGACCCACAGATACGCAGTATTTT.

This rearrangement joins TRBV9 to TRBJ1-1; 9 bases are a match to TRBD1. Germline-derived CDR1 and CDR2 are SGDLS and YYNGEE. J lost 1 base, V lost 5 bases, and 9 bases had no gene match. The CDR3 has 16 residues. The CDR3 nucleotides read TGTGCCAGCAGTAAGACCGGACAGGGGTCGAACACTGAAGCTTTCTTT. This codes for CASSKTGQGSNTEAFF. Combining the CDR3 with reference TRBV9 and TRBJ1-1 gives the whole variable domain DSGVTQTPKHLITATGQRVTLRCSPRSGDLSVYWYQQSLDQGLQFLIQYYNGEERAKGNILERFSAQQFPDLHSELNLSSLELGDSALYFCASSKTGQGSNTEAFFGQGTRLTVV.

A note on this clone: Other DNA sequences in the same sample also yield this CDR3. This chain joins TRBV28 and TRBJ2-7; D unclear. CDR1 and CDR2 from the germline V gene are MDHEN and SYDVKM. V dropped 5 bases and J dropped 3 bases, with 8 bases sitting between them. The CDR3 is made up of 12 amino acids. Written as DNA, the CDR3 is TGTGCCAGCAGTCTGACCGTCTACGAGCAGTACTTC. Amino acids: CASSLTVYEQYF.

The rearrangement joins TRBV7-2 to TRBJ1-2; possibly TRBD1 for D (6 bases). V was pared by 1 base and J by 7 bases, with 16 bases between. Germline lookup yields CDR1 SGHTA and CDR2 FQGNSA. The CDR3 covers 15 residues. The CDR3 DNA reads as TGTGCCAGCAGCTTAGGTTTTAACAGGGAGGTTGGCTACACCTTC. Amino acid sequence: CASSLGFNREVGYTF.

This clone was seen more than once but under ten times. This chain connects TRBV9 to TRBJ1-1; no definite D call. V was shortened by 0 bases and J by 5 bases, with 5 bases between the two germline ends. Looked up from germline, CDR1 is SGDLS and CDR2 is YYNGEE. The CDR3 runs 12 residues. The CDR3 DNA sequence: TGTGCCAGCAGCGTAGAGGGTACTGAAGCTTTCTTT. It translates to CASSVEGTEAFF.

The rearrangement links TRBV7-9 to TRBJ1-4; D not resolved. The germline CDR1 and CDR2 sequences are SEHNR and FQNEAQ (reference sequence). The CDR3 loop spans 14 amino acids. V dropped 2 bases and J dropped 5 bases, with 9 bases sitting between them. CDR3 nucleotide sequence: TGTGCCAGCAGCTTACCGGTCTTAAATGAAAAACTGTTTTTT. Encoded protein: CASSLPVLNEKLFF.

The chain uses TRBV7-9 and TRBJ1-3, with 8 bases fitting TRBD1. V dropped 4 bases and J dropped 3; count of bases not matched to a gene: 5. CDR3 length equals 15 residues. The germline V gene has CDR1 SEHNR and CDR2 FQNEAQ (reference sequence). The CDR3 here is CASSSAGTGGNTIYF. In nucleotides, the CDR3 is TGTGCCAGCAGCTCCGCCGGGACAGGTGGAAACACCATATATTTT.

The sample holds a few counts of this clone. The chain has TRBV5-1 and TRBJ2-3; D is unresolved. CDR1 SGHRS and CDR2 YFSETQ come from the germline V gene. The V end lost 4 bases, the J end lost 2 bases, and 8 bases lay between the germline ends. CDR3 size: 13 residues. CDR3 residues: CASSEEFTDTQYF. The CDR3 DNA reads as TGCGCCAGCAGCGAAGAGTTCACAGATACGCAGTATTTT.

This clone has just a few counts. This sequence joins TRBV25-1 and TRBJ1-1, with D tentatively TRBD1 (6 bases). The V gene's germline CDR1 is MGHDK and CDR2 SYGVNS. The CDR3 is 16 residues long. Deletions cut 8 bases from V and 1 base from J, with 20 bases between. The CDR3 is CASQPVRGGENTEAFF. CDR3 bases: TGTGCCAGCCAACCTGTCAGGGGTGGGGAGAACACTGAAGCTTTCTTT. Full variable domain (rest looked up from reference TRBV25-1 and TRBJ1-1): EADIYQTPRYLVIGTGKKITLECSQTMGHDKMYWYQQDPGMELHLIHYSYGVNSTEKGDLSSESTVSRIRTEHFPLTLESARPSHTSQYLCASQPVRGGENTEAFFGQGTRLTVV.

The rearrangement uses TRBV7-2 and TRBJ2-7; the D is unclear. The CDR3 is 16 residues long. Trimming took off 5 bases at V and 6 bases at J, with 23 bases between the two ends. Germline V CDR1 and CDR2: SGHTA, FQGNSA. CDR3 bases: TGTGCCAGCAGCCCGAAGACCCAGTACACAAGTCTCGAGCAGTACTTC. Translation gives CASSPKTQYTSLEQYF.

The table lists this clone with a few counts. The CDR3 reads CASSLDDRGRAGELFF. The CDR3 nucleotides are TGCGCCAGCAGCTTGGACGACAGGGGACGTGCTGGGGAGCTGTTTTTT. The chain links TRBV5-1 to TRBJ2-2; 8 nucleotides match TRBD1. The germline gives CDR1 SGHRS, CDR2 YFSETQ. The CDR3 totals 16 residues. Trimming cost V 0 bases and J 8 bases; bases outside gene matches: 9. Looking up the rest from reference TRBV5-1 and TRBJ2-2 gives the full variable domain: KAGVTQTPRYLIKTRGQQVTLSCSPISGHRSVSWYQQTPGQGLQFLFEYFSETQRNKGNFPGRFSGRQFSNSRSEMNVSTLELGDSALYLCASSLDDRGRAGELFFGEGSRLTVL.

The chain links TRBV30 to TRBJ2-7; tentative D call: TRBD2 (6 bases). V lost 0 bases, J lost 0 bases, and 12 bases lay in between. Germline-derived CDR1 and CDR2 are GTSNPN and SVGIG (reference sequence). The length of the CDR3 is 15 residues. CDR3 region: CAWSVWGLSSYEQYF. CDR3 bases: TGTGCCTGGAGTGTGTGGGGACTGAGCTCCTACGAGCAGTACTTC.

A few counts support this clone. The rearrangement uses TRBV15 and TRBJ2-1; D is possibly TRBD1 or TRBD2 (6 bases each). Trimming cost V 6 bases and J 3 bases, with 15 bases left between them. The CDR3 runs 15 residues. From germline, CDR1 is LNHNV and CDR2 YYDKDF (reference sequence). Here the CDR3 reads CATSTRGGGYNEQFF. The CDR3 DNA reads TGTGCCACCAGTACCAGAGGGGGAGGCTACAATGAGCAGTTCTTC.

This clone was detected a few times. This CDR3 is CASRRDRVAYGYTF. In DNA, the CDR3 is TGTGCCAGCAGACGAGACAGGGTCGCCTATGGCTACACCTTC. The V gene is TRBV7-2, the J gene TRBJ1-2, with TRBD1 matching 7 bases. Germline V CDR1 and CDR2: SGHTA, FQGNSA. The CDR3 consists of 14 residues. With V trimmed by 6 bases and J by 4 bases, 8 bases remained unmatched.

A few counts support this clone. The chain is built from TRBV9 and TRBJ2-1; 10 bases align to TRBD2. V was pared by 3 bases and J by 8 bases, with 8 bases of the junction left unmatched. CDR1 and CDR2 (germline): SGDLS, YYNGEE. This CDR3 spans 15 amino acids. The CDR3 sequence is CASSAQREGPHEQFF. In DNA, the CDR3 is TGTGCCAGCAGCGCCCAGCGGGAGGGTCCCCATGAGCAGTTCTTC. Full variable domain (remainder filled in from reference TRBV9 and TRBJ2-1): DSGVTQTPKHLITATGQRVTLRCSPRSGDLSVYWYQQSLDQGLQFLIQYYNGEERAKGNILERFSAQQFPDLHSELNLSSLELGDSALYFCASSAQREGPHEQFFGPGTRLTVL.

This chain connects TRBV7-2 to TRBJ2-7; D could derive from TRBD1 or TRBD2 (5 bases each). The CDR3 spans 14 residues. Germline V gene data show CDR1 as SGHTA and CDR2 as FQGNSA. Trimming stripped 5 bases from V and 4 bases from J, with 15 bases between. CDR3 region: CASSPSRGIYEQYF. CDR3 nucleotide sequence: TGTGCCAGCAGCCCGTCGAGGGGAATTTACGAGCAGTACTTC.

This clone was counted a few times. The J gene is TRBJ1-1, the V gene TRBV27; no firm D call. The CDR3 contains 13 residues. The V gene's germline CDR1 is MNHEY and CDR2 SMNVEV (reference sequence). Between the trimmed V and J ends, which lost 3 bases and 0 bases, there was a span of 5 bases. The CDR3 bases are TGTGCCAGCAGTTTCAAACTGAACACTGAAGCTTTCTTT. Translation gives CASSFKLNTEAFF.

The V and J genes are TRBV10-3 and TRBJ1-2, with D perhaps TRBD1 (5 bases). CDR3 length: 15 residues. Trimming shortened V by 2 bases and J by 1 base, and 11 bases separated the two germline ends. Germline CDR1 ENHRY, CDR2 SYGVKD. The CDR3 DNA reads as TGTGCCATCAGTGAGGATAGACAGATTAACTATGGCTACACCTTC. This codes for CAISEDRQINYGYTF.

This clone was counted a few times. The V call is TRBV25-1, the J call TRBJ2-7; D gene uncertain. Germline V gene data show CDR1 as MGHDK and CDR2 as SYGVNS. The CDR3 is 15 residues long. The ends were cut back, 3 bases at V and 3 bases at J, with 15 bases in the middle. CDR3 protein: CASSDGYLPLYEQYF. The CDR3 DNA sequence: TGTGCCAGCAGTGATGGATACCTTCCACTCTACGAGCAGTACTTC.

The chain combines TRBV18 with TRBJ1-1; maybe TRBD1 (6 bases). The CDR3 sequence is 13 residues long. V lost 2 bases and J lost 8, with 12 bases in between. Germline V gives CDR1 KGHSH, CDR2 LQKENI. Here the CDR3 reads CASSPSTGTEAFF. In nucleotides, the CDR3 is TGTGCCAGCTCACCAAGTACAGGGACAGAAGCTTTCTTT.

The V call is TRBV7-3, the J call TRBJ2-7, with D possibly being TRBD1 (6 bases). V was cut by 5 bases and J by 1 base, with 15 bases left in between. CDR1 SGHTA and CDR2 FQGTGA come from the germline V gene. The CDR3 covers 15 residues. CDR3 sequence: CASSPRGGSSYEQYF. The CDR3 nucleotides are TGTGCCAGCAGCCCACGAGGGGGTTCTTCCTACGAGCAGTACTTC.